These 18 T cell receptor beta chains were sequenced from one sample in a study of CXCR3-negative and CXCR3-positive naive CD8 T cells (dated by TCRdb to about 2019). This sample was sequenced with a NextSeq 550. The Human TCR Profiling Kit (MiLaboratory) was used to make UMI-labeled 5' RACE TRB cDNA libraries. TCRdb reprocessed the reads and assigns one entry to each CDR3 protein sequence, leaving out DNA. This sample's table contains tens of thousands of distinct CDR3 sequences. In total, the top ten clones hold about 1.5% of the sample. Sequenced: naive CXCR3- CD8+ T cells from blood. The cell subset or site label on this specimen signifies: CD45RO-CCR7+CD27+CD95- naive CD8+ T cells lacking CXCR3 (TNR3-). These receptors were collected from a human donor in good health. Some clones in this sample may be carry-over from other donors' samples.

This rearrangement joins TRBV20-1 to TRBJ1-6; no DNA is available, so the TRBD1 call from TCRdb remains unchecked. The CDR3 is made up of 16 amino acids. The V gene's germline CDR1 is DFQATT and CDR2 SNEGSKA (reference sequence). This CDR3 is CSTTRGAGVGNSPLHF.

The rearrangement joins TRBV29-1 to TRBJ1-2. The CDR3 contains 13 residues. Looked up from germline, CDR1 is SQVTM and CDR2 is ANQGSEA. This CDR3 reads CSVEVESNYGYTF.

The genes are TRBV3-1 and TRBJ2-7. CDR3 size: 13 residues. From germline, CDR1 is LGHDT and CDR2 YNNKEL (reference sequence). The CDR3 region is CASSQDIPYEQYF.

The chain uses TRBV29-1 and TRBJ1-2. The CDR3 is made up of 13 amino acids. The germline CDR1 and CDR2 sequences are SQVTM and ANQGSEA. CDR3 sequence reads: CSVEEIANYGYTF.

The CDR3 sequence is CSVEMAGNYEQYF. This chain joins TRBV29-1 and TRBJ2-7; the D gene TCRdb calls, TRBD1, cannot be checked with no DNA. This CDR3 is built from 13 residues. Germline V gene sequence: CDR1 SQVTM, CDR2 ANQGSEA.

V usage is TRBV20-1 and J usage is TRBJ2-1. Germline CDR1 reads DFQATT; CDR2 reads SNEGSKA (reference sequence). This CDR3 has 14 residues. The chain's CDR3 is CSATYRSSYNEQFF.

The chain employs TRBV24-1 and TRBJ2-2. Germline V gives CDR1 KGHDR, CDR2 SFDVKD. The CDR3 runs to 15 residues. The CDR3 is CATSDFGENTGELFF.

The chain recombines TRBV5-1 with TRBJ1-1; lacking DNA, the TRBD1 call made by TCRdb goes unchecked. Germline CDR1 and CDR2: SGHRS and YFSETQ. The CDR3 contains 14 residues. CDR3 region: CASSSSGGNTEAFF.

The genes are TRBV12-3 or TRBV12-4 and TRBJ2-1; TCRdb calls TRBD2, which cannot be checked without DNA. The CDR3 loop spans 16 amino acids. CDR3 amino acids: CASSPRTSGSWDEQFF.

The chain is built from TRBV20-1 and TRBJ1-3. CDR3 length: 14 residues. CDR1 and CDR2 (germline): DFQATT, SNEGSKA (reference sequence). The CDR3 region is CSAQSDLVGNTIYF.

The rearrangement links TRBV29-1 to TRBJ2-1; there is no DNA to check the TCRdb D call of TRBD1. CDR1 SQVTM and CDR2 ANQGSEA come from the germline V gene. This CDR3 spans 15 amino acids. The CDR3 here is CSVEGTGSSYNEQFF.

This chain uses TRBV15 with TRBJ1-2; TCRdb reports TRBD1, a call that lacks DNA to check it against. CDR1 LNHNV and CDR2 YYDKDF come from the germline V gene (reference sequence). This CDR3 spans 15 amino acids. CDR3 protein: CATSRETGPLYGYTF.

J is TRBJ2-1 and V is TRBV18. The CDR3 runs to 12 residues. The germline CDR1 and CDR2 sequences are KGHSH and LQKENI. CDR3 sequence reads: CASSPRRDEQFF. Based on the CDR3 plus reference TRBV18 and TRBJ2-1, the full variable domain is NAGVMQNPRHLVRRRGQEARLRCSPMKGHSHVYWYRQLPEEGLKFMVYLQKENIIDESGMPKERFSAEFPKEGPSILRIQQVVRGDSAAYFCASSPRRDEQFFGPGTRLTVL.

The V gene is TRBV29-1, the J gene TRBJ2-3; the D call from TCRdb, TRBD1, cannot be confirmed without DNA. This CDR3 contains 13 residues. In germline, CDR1 is SQVTM, CDR2 ANQGSEA. This CDR3 is CSAPGQGTDTQYF.

CDR3 sequence reads: CAVGQGRTSTDTQYF. This chain uses TRBV10-3 with TRBJ2-3; absent DNA, TCRdb's TRBD1 call cannot be checked. This CDR3 region has 15 residues. Germline V gives CDR1 ENHRY, CDR2 SYGVKD.

The chain recombines TRBV28 with TRBJ2-7; absent DNA, TCRdb's TRBD2 call cannot be checked. This CDR3 comprises 13 residues. Germline V gene lookup returns CDR1 MDHEN and CDR2 SYDVKM. CDR3 region: CASSLPLSYEQYF.

The chain has TRBV7-9 and TRBJ1-1; TCRdb picks TRBD1, but there is no DNA to check that call. The CDR3 covers 15 residues. From germline, CDR1 is SEHNR and CDR2 FQNEAQ (reference sequence). The CDR3 reads CASSTGQGVNTEAFF.

The chain carries TRBV12-3 or TRBV12-4 and TRBJ1-3. The CDR3 runs to 17 residues. The CDR3 sequence: CASSLAGTREVGNTIYF.